These T cell receptor beta chains were read from a single sample in a study of blood T cell repertoires in COVID-19. The method was immunoSEQ multiplex PCR; TCRdb's version includes in-frame clones alone and lacks a portion of them. The table shows 200,000 to 250,000 clones, with 86% occurring only once. Sample: PBMCs or T cells enriched from blood (not recorded which). The source of these receptors is a woman aged 40 to 49 with acute COVID-19. Both conserved end residues are part of each CDR3. A D gene is named only where the DNA matches it firmly. Part of the rows lack a size; the others show once, few, many or a class for expanded clones.

v_call	j_call	d_call	clone_size	cdr3_aa	cdr3_nt
TRBV6-5	TRBJ1-1	TRBD1	NA	CASTQTGVGTEAFF	TGTGCCAGCACCCAAACAGGGGTGGGCACTGAAGCTTTCTTT
TRBV3-1/TRBV3-2	TRBJ1-1	TRBD1	NA	CASSPLAGGMNTEAFF	TGTGCCAGCAGCCCCCTGGCAGGGGGAATGAACACTGAAGCTTTCTTT
TRBV5-1	TRBJ1-1	TRBD1	NA	CASSSGQVTMNTEAFF	TGCGCCAGCAGCTCAGGACAGGTTACTATGAACACTGAAGCTTTCTTT
TRBV9	TRBJ2-1	TRBD2	NA	CASNSGGPYNEQFF	TGTGCCAGCAACTCGGGGGGGCCCTACAATGAGCAGTTCTTC
TRBV27	TRBJ2-6	NA	once	CASSLSQSGANVLTF	TGTGCCAGCAGTTTATCCCAGTCTGGGGCCAACGTCCTGACTTTC
TRBV29-1	TRBJ1-1	NA	NA	CSVDGGVITEAFF	TGCAGCGTTGACGGGGGGGTTATCACTGAAGCTTTCTTT
TRBV5-1	TRBJ1-5	NA	NA	CASSLSPGDSNQPQHF	TGCGCCAGCAGCCTCTCACCAGGGGATAGCAATCAGCCCCAGCATTTT
TRBV4-1	TRBJ2-5	TRBD2	NA	CASSQEGLAGGRSRTQYF	TGCGCCAGCAGCCAAGAAGGACTAGCGGGGGGGCGTAGTCGGACCCAGTACTTC
TRBV3-1/TRBV3-2	TRBJ1-4	TRBD1	NA	CASSQEGQGNEKLFF	TGTGCCAGCAGCCAAGAAGGACAGGGGAACGAAAAACTGTTTTTT
TRBV28	TRBJ1-1	TRBD1	NA	CASSPTRTGNTEAFF	TGTGCCAGCAGTCCGACACGGACAGGGAACACTGAAGCTTTCTTT
TRBV7-9	TRBJ1-2	NA	NA	CASSGRAQGSYGYTF	TGTGCCAGCAGCGGCCGGGCTCAGGGGAGCTATGGCTACACCTTC
TRBV11-2	TRBJ2-3	TRBD2	NA	CASSWPGGGTDTQYF	TGTGCCAGCAGCTGGCCGGGGGGGGGCACAGATACGCAGTATTTT
TRBV7-9	TRBJ2-1	NA	NA	CASSSPIKTGSSYNEQFF	TGTGCCAGCAGCTCCCCAATTAAGACGGGAAGCTCCTACAATGAGCAGTTCTTC
TRBV11-2	TRBJ1-5	NA	NA	CASSLVGRVTNQPQHF	TGTGCCAGCAGCTTAGTAGGCAGGGTAACAAATCAGCCCCAGCATTTT
TRBV7-9	TRBJ1-1	NA	NA	CASSLSQRGAYTEAFF	TGTGCCAGCAGCCTCTCCCAGCGGGGAGCGTACACTGAAGCTTTCTTT
TRBV5-1	TRBJ1-2	NA	few	CASRGRPWTESDTETDYGYTF	TGCGCCAGCAGAGGAAGGCCTTGGACAGAATCAGATACCGAAACGGACTATGGCTACACCTTC
TRBV7-9	TRBJ1-1	NA	NA	CASSQDSLNTEAFF	TGTGCCAGCAGTCAGGACAGTCTGAACACTGAAGCTTTCTTT
TRBV12-3/TRBV12-4	TRBJ1-1	TRBD1	NA	CASSRGQATEAFF	TGTGCCAGCAGTAGAGGACAGGCCACTGAAGCTTTCTTT
TRBV7-2	TRBJ2-5	TRBD2	NA	CASSREGLAVETQYF	TGTGCCAGCAGCCGCGAGGGACTAGCGGTAGAGACCCAGTACTTC
TRBV5-6	TRBJ1-5	TRBD1	NA	CASSLGTDANQPQHF	TGTGCCAGCAGCTTAGGGACAGATGCCAATCAGCCCCAGCATTTT
TRBV6-1	TRBJ2-1	NA	NA	CASSEVYEQFF	TGTGCCAGCAGTGAAGTATATGAGCAGTTCTTC
TRBV29-1	TRBJ2-7	NA	NA	CSASRRGHYYEQYF	TGCAGCGCCTCACGGAGAGGGCATTACTACGAGCAGTACTTC
TRBV7-3	TRBJ2-2	NA	few	CASSLRGGGTGELFF	TGTGCCAGCAGCTTACGCGGGGGCGGCACCGGGGAGCTGTTTTTT
TRBV21-1	TRBJ2-7	NA	NA	CASSHLTDSYEQYF	TGTGCCAGCAGCCATTTGACAGACTCCTACGAGCAGTACTTC
TRBV4-1	TRBJ2-3	TRBD2	once	CASSQASSGVPRTDTQYF	TGCGCCAGCAGCCAAGCGTCTAGCGGGGTTCCCCGCACAGATACGCAGTATTTT
TRBV7-3	TRBJ2-6	NA	NA	CASSPFVADPSGANVLTF	TGTGCCAGCAGCCCCTTTGTGGCAGATCCTTCTGGGGCCAACGTCCTGACTTTC
TRBV10-1	TRBJ2-3	NA	once	CASRVVGGQVDTQYF	TGCGCCAGCAGGGTAGTTGGGGGCCAGGTCGATACGCAGTATTTT